The rows below give T cell receptor beta chains drawn from one sample of a study of T cell changes during pregnancy in multiple sclerosis. The repertoire was sequenced with immunoSEQ multiplex PCR; TCRdb's copy has only in-frame clones and lacks some. Of some 33,000 clones detected, nearly 90% appear once; the ten largest clones hold 8.5% to 14%. The sequencing here drew on CD8+ T cells from peripheral blood mononuclear cells, taken in the third trimester of pregnancy. The source of these receptors is a female donor with multiple sclerosis, enrolled in a pregnancy study. The CDR3 runs from the conserved cysteine through the conserved F or W. A D gene is named only where the DNA matches it firmly. Expanded clones are given a class, and other clones once, few, many or no size at all.

d_gene	v_gene	abundance	j_gene	CDR3nt	CDR3aa
-	TRBV14	-	TRBJ2-7	TGTGCCAGCAGCCAAGTCGCAAGGGGCTACGAGCAGTACTTC	CASSQVARGYEQYF
-	TRBV13	-	TRBJ1-2	TGTGCCAGCAGCTTAAGTGGGCAGCCAATTAACTATGGCTACACCTTC	CASSLSGQPINYGYTF
-	TRBV7-6	-	TRBJ1-3	TGTGCCAGCAGCTTAGGGGGGAGGCAGACTGGAAACACCATATATTTT	CASSLGGRQTGNTIYF
TRBD1	TRBV6-1	-	TRBJ2-2	TGTGCCAGCAGCCAGGGGGCGCAGGGAACCGGGGAGCTGTTTTTT	CASSQGAQGTGELFF
-	TRBV28	-	TRBJ1-2	TGTGCCAGCAGTTTGGTGGGGGCGCTTTATGGCTACACCTTC	CASSLVGALYGYTF
-	TRBV6-1	-	TRBJ2-1	TGTGCCAGCACCGTTAACCGGCTAGGGGACAATGAGCAGTTCTTC	CASTVNRLGDNEQFF
TRBD2	TRBV6-4	-	TRBJ2-1	TGTGCCAGCAGTGACGGCCTAGCGGACTACAATGAGCAGTTCTTC	CASSDGLADYNEQFF
TRBD1	TRBV9	-	TRBJ1-2	TGTGCCAGCAGCGTAGGAGACAGGGCCGGTAATGGCTACACCTTC	CASSVGDRAGNGYTF
TRBD1	TRBV28	-	TRBJ2-5	TGTGCCAGCAGTTCATACAGGGGCGGACCCCTGGAGACCCAGTACTTC	CASSSYRGGPLETQYF
-	TRBV28	once	TRBJ1-5	TGTGCCAGCAGTATCTACAGGGAATCGTACAATCAGCCCCAGCATTTT	CASSIYRESYNQPQHF